This passage covers 18 T cell receptor beta chains from one sample sequenced in a study of cytomegalovirus exposure and HLA in healthy donors. The PCR was carried out with 60 Vbeta primers and 13 Jbeta primers. The protocol was immunoSEQ multiplex PCR, while the TCRdb copy is restricted to in-frame clones and leaves out a portion. The sample consists of some 150,000 clones, more than 75% of them appearing once. Source material: PBMCs. The receptors come from a woman aged 18-30 years in good health and CMV-seronegative.

The V gene is TRBV6-5, the J gene TRBJ2-3, with 7 bases lining up with TRBD2. V was clipped by 2 bases and J by 4 bases; unmatched bases: 6. Germline V lookup: CDR1 MNHEY, CDR2 SVGAGI. The CDR3 runs to 15 residues. CDR3 in DNA: TGTGCCAGCAGTTACCCTGCAGGGAGGGCAGATACGCAGTATTTT. Translation gives CASSYPAGRADTQYF.

The chain has TRBV5-6 and TRBJ2-1; 15 bases agree with TRBD2. The germline V gene encodes CDR1 SGHDT and CDR2 YYEEEE. CDR3 length equals 19 residues. Germline trimming cut 0 bases from V and 1 base from J; bases unmatched to any gene: 5. The CDR3 region has the DNA TGTGCCAGCAGCTTGGGGACTAGCGGGGGGGGGCGGTCCTACAATGAGCAGTTCTTC. This sequence encodes CASSLGTSGGGRSYNEQFF.

A single count supports this clone. The chain is built from TRBV6-5 and TRBJ2-7; the match to TRBD1 covers 7 bases. Germline CDR1 reads MNHEY; CDR2 reads SVGAGI. Trimming at V came to 6 bases and at J to 3 bases, leaving 11 bases not matched to a gene. This CDR3 comprises 15 residues. The CDR3 reads CASSSGTAKLYEQYF. Here the CDR3 DNA reads TGTGCCAGCAGCTCCGGGACAGCCAAACTCTACGAGCAGTACTTC.

This chain links TRBV6-5 with TRBJ1-4, with D maybe TRBD1 (5 bases). Per germline, CDR1 MNHEY and CDR2 SVGAGI. The ends were cut back, 0 bases at V and 4 bases at J, with 12 bases in the middle. The CDR3 is 16 residues long. This CDR3 reads CASSYSADSVNEKLFF. The CDR3 coding sequence is TGTGCCAGCAGTTACTCTGCCGACAGTGTTAATGAAAAACTGTTTTTT.

The rearrangement uses TRBV10-3 and TRBJ1-4, with D possibly being TRBD1 (5 bases). This CDR3 spans 12 amino acids. Deletions cut 4 bases from V and 10 bases from J, with 10 bases between. Looked up from germline, CDR1 is ENHRY and CDR2 is SYGVKD. The CDR3 DNA reads as TGTGCCATCAGTGCCGGGGGAGGAAAACTGTTTTTT. Amino acids: CAISAGGGKLFF.

CDR3 bases: TGTGCCAGCGGCCTAGCGGGATTCTACGAGCAGTACTTC. The encoded protein is CASGLAGFYEQYF. V usage is TRBV27 and J usage is TRBJ2-7; 9 nucleotides match TRBD2. CDR1 and CDR2 (germline): MNHEY, SMNVEV (reference sequence). With V trimmed by 8 bases and J by 3 bases, 5 bases remained unmatched. The CDR3 runs 13 residues.

This chain connects TRBV18 to TRBJ2-1, with 11 bases matching TRBD2. The V gene's germline CDR1 is KGHSH and CDR2 LQKENI. V was pared by 0 bases and J by 6 bases, with 1 base of the junction left unmatched. The CDR3 runs to 15 residues. This CDR3 reads CASSPPLAGANEQFF. CDR3 sequence (DNA): TGTGCCAGCTCACCACCACTAGCGGGGGCCAATGAGCAGTTCTTC.

V and J are TRBV15 and TRBJ1-2; D not resolved. CDR1 is LNHNV, CDR2 YYDKDF, per germline (reference sequence). The CDR3 runs to 14 residues. V was pared by 5 bases and J by 1 base, with 11 bases between. CDR3 sequence: CATSPHGVNYGYTF. CDR3 coding DNA: TGTGCCACCAGCCCCCACGGGGTTAACTATGGCTACACCTTC.

The rearrangement joins TRBV28 to TRBJ1-5; the D gene is possibly TRBD1 (5 bases). Germline V gives CDR1 MDHEN, CDR2 SYDVKM. V was shortened by 4 bases and J by 11 bases, with 21 bases between the two germline ends. There are 15 residues in the CDR3. CDR3 sequence: CASSSDYYRPGAQHF. The CDR3 DNA reads as TGTGCCAGCAGTTCGGACTATTATCGCCCGGGGGCCCAGCATTTT.

CDR3 region: CASSRLAGGMEQYF. The CDR3 DNA follows: TGTGCCAGCAGCCGCCTAGCGGGGGGCATGGAGCAGTACTTC. The chain is built from TRBV28 and TRBJ2-7; 11 nucleotides line up with TRBD2. The germline CDR1 and CDR2 sequences are MDHEN and SYDVKM. Unmatched junction bases numbered 8, after V lost 6 bases and J lost 7 bases. The CDR3 runs 14 residues.

This chain uses TRBV9 with TRBJ2-3, with 7 bases fitting TRBD1. Per the germline V gene, CDR1 is SGDLS and CDR2 is YYNGEE. Unmatched junction bases numbered 4, after V lost 0 bases and J lost 3 bases. The CDR3 has 15 residues. The CDR3 is CASSVGLTGTDTQYF. The CDR3 bases are TGTGCCAGCAGCGTAGGCTTGACAGGGACAGATACGCAGTATTTT.

The chain recombines TRBV2 with TRBJ1-2; D is uncertain. The CDR3 totals 11 residues. Trimming removed 7 bases at V and 2 bases at J, with 5 bases between. CDR1 is SNHLY, CDR2 FYNNEI, per germline. Here the CDR3 DNA reads TGTGCCAGCATCAGAAACTATGGCTACACCTTC. It specifies CASIRNYGYTF.

The table lists this clone with a count of one. The V gene is TRBV7-6, the J gene TRBJ2-1; TRBD2 aligns across 8 bases. Germline lookup yields CDR1 SGHVS and CDR2 FNYEAQ. The CDR3 has 17 amino acids. Trimming at V came to 3 bases and at J to 10 bases, leaving 17 bases not matched to a gene. CDR3 amino acids: CASSFVGPSGPGGEQFF. Here the CDR3 DNA reads TGTGCCAGCAGCTTCGTAGGTCCGAGCGGCCCGGGGGGGGAGCAGTTCTTC. The variable domain in full, with the rest retrieved from reference TRBV7-6 and TRBJ2-1, is GAGVSQSPRYKVTKRGQDVALRCDPISGHVSLYWYRQALGQGPEFLTYFNYEAQQDKSGLPNDRFSAERPEGSISTLTIQRTEQRDSAMYRCASSFVGPSGPGGEQFFGPGTRLTVL.

V is TRBV5-1 and J is TRBJ2-6, with 8 nucleotides matching TRBD1. V shed 0 bases, J shed 4 bases, and the junction held 6 bases outside the gene matches. Germline V gives CDR1 SGHRS, CDR2 YFSETQ. The CDR3 length is 17 residues. CDR3 DNA: TGCGCCAGCAGCTTGGTCCAGGGGGCGCGAGGGGCCAACGTCCTGACTTTC. This sequence encodes CASSLVQGARGANVLTF.

The chain joins TRBV7-2 to TRBJ1-5; 7 bases fit TRBD1. The germline CDR1 and CDR2 sequences are SGHTA and FQGNSA. The CDR3 is 14 residues long. The V gene end was trimmed by 5 bases and the J gene end by 1 base; junction bases not matched to a gene: 2. CDR3 loop: CASSQGQSNQPQHF. CDR3 coding DNA: TGTGCCAGCAGCCAGGGACAGAGCAATCAGCCCCAGCATTTT.

This clone came up a few times. The V gene is TRBV5-1, the J gene TRBJ1-6, with 7 positions matching TRBD1. The CDR3 sequence is 14 residues long. CDR1 and CDR2 from the germline V gene are SGHRS and YFSETQ. Trimming removed 0 bases from V and 9 bases from J; junction bases left unmatched: 3. This chain's CDR3 is CASSLDRGGSPLHF. For the CDR3, the DNA is TGCGCCAGCAGCTTGGACAGGGGTGGTTCACCCCTCCACTTT.

This clone was seen a single time. The chain links TRBV20-1 to TRBJ1-1; D not certain. CDR1 DFQATT and CDR2 SNEGSKA come from the germline V gene (reference sequence). V lost 5 bases and J 1 base, leaving 5 bases between the germline ends. The CDR3 runs to 11 residues. CDR3 sequence (DNA): TGCAGTGCTGAGGAGAACACTGAAGCTTTCTTT. Encoded protein: CSAEENTEAFF.

The chain has TRBV5-5 and TRBJ2-1; perhaps TRBD2 as D (5 bases). V was cut by 4 bases and J by 4 bases, with 18 bases left in between. Germline values: CDR1 SGHKS, CDR2 YYEKEE (reference sequence). CDR3 size: 16 residues. CDR3 amino acids: CASSPLGIANYNEQFF. Written as DNA, the CDR3 is TGTGCCAGCAGCCCCCTGGGGATAGCGAATTACAATGAGCAGTTCTTC.